What follows are 14 T cell receptor beta chains derived from one specimen sequenced in a study of regulatory T cells in long-lasting Graves disease. TCR beta libraries were built with iRepertoire HTBI primers and Arm-PCR of CDR3 regions. TCRdb re-derived calls from the multiplex PCR reads in MiXCR, one entry per CDR3 protein. Here the sample spans about 420,000 distinct CDR3 sequences, about 17% being singletons. This sample's time point: newly diagnosed GD, antithyroid drugs for less than 3 months. With RNA extracted from PBMCs as input, the TCR library was made. This sample also appeared in a second study, on T cells in Graves' hyperthyroidism and ophthalmopathy.

The input for sequencing was peripheral blood mononuclear cells (PBMCs), taken at new diagnosis, from a patient treated with antithyroid drugs. These receptors all stem from a woman aged 18-30 years with Graves disease.

The chain combines TRBV29-1 with TRBJ2-3, with a weak D call TRBD2 (5 bases). This CDR3 contains 10 residues. Trimming pared 5 bases from V and 6 bases from J, leaving 6 bases between. CDR1 is SQVTM, CDR2 ANQGSEA, per germline. The CDR3 loop reads CSVRRDTQYF. The CDR3 DNA is TGCAGCGTTCGGAGGGATACGCAGTATTTT.

The gene calls are TRBV18 and TRBJ2-7; 7 bases are a match to TRBD2. Germline CDR1 is KGHSH and CDR2 is LQKENI. The V segment lost 0 bases and the J segment 0 bases; nucleotides outside the gene matches: 8. The CDR3 has 17 residues. The CDR3 protein is CASSPPGREWSSYEQYF. For the CDR3, the DNA is TGTGCCAGCTCACCACCGGGGCGGGAGTGGAGCTCCTACGAGCAGTACTTC.

In its sample, this clonotype was seen many times. J is TRBJ2-1 and V is TRBV28; 7 positions match TRBD2. Germline CDR1 MDHEN, CDR2 SYDVKM. There are 17 residues in the CDR3. Unmatched junction bases numbered 12, after V lost 3 bases and J lost 4 bases. The CDR3 nucleotides read TGTGCCAGCAGTTTCAACCGCTGGGGGGGTTATTACAATGAGCAGTTCTTC. Amino acids: CASSFNRWGGYYNEQFF.

This clonotype was recorded a few times. This rearrangement joins TRBV18 to TRBJ1-2, with 7 bases fitting TRBD1. The V and J ends lost 3 bases and 0 bases, in that order; junction bases with no gene match: 4. CDR3 size: 15 residues. Germline-derived CDR1 and CDR2 are KGHSH and LQKENI. The CDR3, as DNA: TGTGCCAGCTCACCGGGACAGCGAACTAACTATGGCTACACCTTC. It specifies CASSPGQRTNYGYTF.

With regard to this clonotype: A read error may account for a junction end that differs from germline. The genes are TRBV30 and TRBJ1-2, with 7 nucleotides matching TRBD1. The CDR3 spans 12 residues. Germline CDR1 reads GTSNPN; CDR2 reads SVGIG (reference sequence). The CDR3 bases are TGTGTCTGGAGCCGACAGGGTGGCGGCTACACCTTC. Protein product: CVWSRQGGGYTF.

This clonotype was counted at least ten times. This chain links TRBV29-1 with TRBJ2-3; 7 bases are shared with TRBD2. This CDR3 contains 13 residues. J gave up 3 bases and V 6 bases, and 6 bases lay outside the gene matches. Germline CDR1 reads SQVTM; CDR2 reads ANQGSEA. For the CDR3, the DNA is TGCAGCGTCGACGGGGGGAGGACAGATACGCAGTATTTT. It codes for CSVDGGRTDTQYF.

This clonotype was picked up a small number of times. The genes are TRBV30 and TRBJ1-4, with no clear D. The CDR3 contains 16 residues. Germline V gives CDR1 GTSNPN, CDR2 SVGIG (reference sequence). Trimming took off 3 bases at V and 0 bases at J, with 14 bases between the two ends. The DNA for the CDR3 is TGTGCCTGGAGCGATGTTTATCGCACAACTAATGAAAAACTGTTTTTT. Protein: CAWSDVYRTTNEKLFF.

The chain combines TRBV15 with TRBJ2-7; tentatively, D is TRBD2 (5 bases). V lost 0 bases and J 2 bases, leaving 8 bases between the germline ends. Per germline, CDR1 LNHNV and CDR2 YYDKDF (reference sequence). The CDR3 spans 14 residues. CDR3 DNA sequence: TGTGCCACCAGCAGAGATGTAGCGACCTACGAGCAGTACTTC. The encoded protein is CATSRDVATYEQYF. Complete variable domain (other parts from reference TRBV15 and TRBJ2-7): DAMVIQNPRYQVTQFGKPVTLSCSQTLNHNVMYWYQQKSSQAPKLLFHYYDKDFNNEADTPDNFQSRRPNTSFCFLDIRSPGLGDTAMYLCATSRDVATYEQYFGPGTRLTVT.

V gene TRBV29-1 combines with J gene TRBJ1-1, with no clear D. V was trimmed by 1 base and J by 6 bases, leaving 9 bases between them. The CDR3 sequence is 12 residues long. CDR1 and CDR2 (germline): SQVTM, ANQGSEA. CDR3 DNA sequence: TGCAGCGTTGAAGGCCAAATCCCTGAAGCTTTCTTT. Residues: CSVEGQIPEAFF.

The chain joins TRBV20-1 to TRBJ2-5; D may be TRBD2 (6 bases). This CDR3 has 15 amino acids. The germline V gene has CDR1 DFQATT and CDR2 SNEGSKA (reference sequence). V was trimmed by 1 base and J by 2 bases, leaving 14 bases between them. The CDR3 region is CSARVPGLPQETQYF. As DNA, the CDR3 is TGCAGTGCTAGAGTCCCCGGACTACCTCAAGAGACCCAGTACTTC.

The chain carries TRBV7-6 and TRBJ2-2; 7 nucleotides line up with TRBD1. This CDR3 has 16 residues. Trimming at V came to 0 bases and at J to 5 bases, leaving 6 bases not matched to a gene. Germline V gives CDR1 SGHVS, CDR2 FNYEAQ. This CDR3 is CASSLAYDRVTGELFF. For the CDR3, the DNA is TGTGCCAGCAGCTTAGCCTACGACAGGGTAACCGGGGAGCTGTTTTTT.

This clonotype has more than one count but fewer than ten. This chain uses TRBV5-1 with TRBJ1-5; maybe TRBD1 (5 bases). The V end lost 0 bases, the J end lost 6 bases, and 13 bases lay between the germline ends. CDR1 and CDR2 (germline): SGHRS, YFSETQ. The CDR3 has 15 residues. CDR3 protein: CASSLEGGTAQPQHF. In DNA, the CDR3 is TGCGCCAGCAGCTTGGAAGGTGGGACGGCTCAGCCCCAGCATTTT.

The chain recombines TRBV4-2 with TRBJ2-7; a possible D gene is TRBD2 (5 bases). Germline V CDR1 and CDR2: LGHNA, YNFKEQ. The CDR3 extends over 15 amino acids. Trimming shortened V by 0 bases and J by 2 bases, and 11 bases separated the two germline ends. CDR3 sequence (DNA): TGTGCCAGCAGCCAAGATCAGGAGGCTACCTACGAGCAGTACTTC. Protein product: CASSQDQEATYEQYF.

This clonotype was observed a few times. The V and J genes are TRBV7-6 and TRBJ2-2; TRBD2 aligns across 8 bases. CDR3 size: 16 residues. J gave up 6 bases and V 1 base, and 7 bases lay outside the gene matches. Germline V gives CDR1 SGHVS, CDR2 FNYEAQ. CDR3 amino acids: CASSLESGRFAGELFF. For the CDR3, the DNA is TGTGCCAGCAGCTTAGAGAGCGGGAGATTCGCCGGGGAGCTGTTTTTT.